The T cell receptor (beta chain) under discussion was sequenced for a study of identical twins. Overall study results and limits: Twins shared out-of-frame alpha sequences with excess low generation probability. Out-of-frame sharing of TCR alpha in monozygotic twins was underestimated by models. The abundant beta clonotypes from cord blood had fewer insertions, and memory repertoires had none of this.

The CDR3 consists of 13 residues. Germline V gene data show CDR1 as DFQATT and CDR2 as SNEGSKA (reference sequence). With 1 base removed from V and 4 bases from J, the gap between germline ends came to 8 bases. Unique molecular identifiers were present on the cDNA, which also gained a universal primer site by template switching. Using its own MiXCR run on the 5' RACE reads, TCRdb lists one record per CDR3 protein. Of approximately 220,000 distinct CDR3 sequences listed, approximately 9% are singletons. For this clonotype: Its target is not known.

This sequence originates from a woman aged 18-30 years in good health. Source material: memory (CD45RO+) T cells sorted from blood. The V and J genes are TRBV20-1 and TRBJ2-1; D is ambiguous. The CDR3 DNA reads TGCAGTGCTAGAGGTGCGGTTTACAATGAGCAGTTCTTC. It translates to CSARGAVYNEQFF.